The rows below give T cell receptor beta chains drawn from one sample of a study of blood T cell repertoires in COVID-19. Clones were read by immunoSEQ multiplex PCR, and TCRdb kept only the in-frame ones, dropping some. The table records approximately 120,000 clones, roughly four fifths of them present only once. The sample taken for sequencing was peripheral blood. The receptors originated from a man aged 60-69 years with acute or convalescent COVID-19. The CDR3 runs from the conserved cysteine through the conserved F or W. The D gene is left open where the match is weak. The listing skips clone size in some rows; elsewhere it reads once, few, many or a size class.

v_call: TRBV19
clone_size: NA
d_call: TRBD2
j_call: TRBJ2-3
cdr3_aa: CASSIDRTSGRTDTQYF
cdr3_nt: TGTGCCAGTAGTATAGACCGGACTAGCGGACGCACAGATACGCAGTATTTT

v_call: TRBV30
clone_size: once
d_call: NA
j_call: TRBJ2-7
cdr3_aa: CAWSPSPRAEQYF
cdr3_nt: TGTGCCTGGAGTCCCAGCCCCAGGGCCGAGCAGTACTTC

v_call: TRBV5-1
clone_size: NA
d_call: TRBD2
j_call: TRBJ2-7
cdr3_aa: CASSQGLAGNYEQYF
cdr3_nt: TGCGCCAGCAGCCAGGGACTAGCGGGAAACTACGAGCAGTACTTC

v_call: TRBV10-3
clone_size: NA
d_call: TRBD1
j_call: TRBJ1-1
cdr3_aa: CAIRDRSTEAFF
cdr3_nt: TGTGCCATCAGGGACAGGTCGACTGAAGCTTTCTTT

v_call: TRBV28
clone_size: NA
d_call: TRBD1
j_call: TRBJ1-2
cdr3_aa: CASSPPRGHGYTF
cdr3_nt: TGTGCCAGCAGTCCGCCCAGGGGGCATGGCTACACCTTC

v_call: TRBV9
clone_size: NA
d_call: TRBD1
j_call: TRBJ1-2
cdr3_aa: CASSPWTGPSGGYTF
cdr3_nt: TGTGCCAGCAGCCCTTGGACAGGCCCTAGTGGTGGCTACACCTTC

v_call: TRBV3-1/TRBV3-2
clone_size: NA
d_call: TRBD1
j_call: TRBJ2-6
cdr3_aa: CASSTPGTAALGANVLTF
cdr3_nt: TGTGCCAGCAGCACACCCGGGACAGCTGCCCTCGGGGCCAACGTCCTGACTTTC

v_call: TRBV30
clone_size: NA
d_call: NA
j_call: TRBJ2-1
cdr3_aa: CAWNGLDGYNEQFF
cdr3_nt: TGTGCCTGGAATGGACTCGACGGCTACAATGAGCAGTTCTTC

v_call: TRBV5-4
clone_size: NA
d_call: NA
j_call: TRBJ2-6
cdr3_aa: CASSSFSGANVLTF
cdr3_nt: TGTGCCAGCAGTTCATTTTCTGGGGCCAACGTCCTGACTTTC

v_call: TRBV19
clone_size: NA
d_call: NA
j_call: TRBJ2-5
cdr3_aa: CASSIKGRMGETQYF
cdr3_nt: TGTGCCAGTAGTATAAAAGGGAGGATGGGGGAGACCCAGTACTTC

v_call: TRBV19
clone_size: NA
d_call: TRBD1
j_call: TRBJ1-2
cdr3_aa: CASSKPGQGREGYTF
cdr3_nt: TGTGCCAGTAGTAAGCCGGGACAGGGCCGAGAAGGCTACACCTTC

v_call: TRBV5-1
clone_size: NA
d_call: NA
j_call: TRBJ2-2
cdr3_aa: CASSLALLAENTGELFF
cdr3_nt: TGCGCCAGCAGCTTGGCTTTACTAGCAGAGAACACCGGGGAGCTGTTTTTT

v_call: TRBV25-1
clone_size: NA
d_call: TRBD1
j_call: TRBJ1-4
cdr3_aa: CASSDPIKDRSKGEKLFF
cdr3_nt: TGTGCCAGCAGCGACCCCATAAAGGACAGGTCAAAGGGGGAAAAACTGTTTTTT

v_call: TRBV5-4
clone_size: NA
d_call: TRBD2
j_call: TRBJ2-2
cdr3_aa: CASSLRLAGGYTGELFF
cdr3_nt: TGTGCCAGCAGCTTGCGGCTAGCGGGAGGGTATACCGGGGAGCTGTTTTTT

v_call: TRBV6-5
clone_size: once
d_call: TRBD2
j_call: TRBJ2-7
cdr3_aa: CASSSKSGRETEQYF
cdr3_nt: TGTGCCAGCAGTTCCAAGAGCGGGAGGGAAACCGAGCAGTACTTC

v_call: TRBV24-1
clone_size: NA
d_call: NA
j_call: TRBJ1-5
cdr3_aa: CATSEGDIYQPQHF
cdr3_nt: TGTGCCACCAGTGAGGGGGACATTTATCAGCCCCAGCATTTT

v_call: TRBV28
clone_size: NA
d_call: NA
j_call: TRBJ2-1
cdr3_aa: CASSSLGGDGNEQFF
cdr3_nt: TGTGCCAGCAGTTCTCTCGGGGGAGACGGGAATGAGCAGTTCTTC

v_call: TRBV5-1
clone_size: NA
d_call: TRBD2
j_call: TRBJ2-2
cdr3_aa: CASSPGTSGYTGELFF
cdr3_nt: TGCGCCAGCAGCCCAGGGACTAGCGGTTACACCGGGGAGCTGTTTTTT

v_call: TRBV11-3
clone_size: NA
d_call: NA
j_call: TRBJ2-7
cdr3_aa: CASSLAKGSSYEQYF
cdr3_nt: TGTGCCAGCAGCTTAGCTAAAGGGAGCTCCTACGAGCAGTACTTC

v_call: TRBV5-1
clone_size: NA
d_call: TRBD1
j_call: TRBJ2-1
cdr3_aa: CASSHGTGAYNEQFF
cdr3_nt: TGCGCCAGCAGCCACGGGACAGGGGCCTACAATGAGCAGTTCTTC

v_call: TRBV9
clone_size: NA
d_call: TRBD1
j_call: TRBJ2-7
cdr3_aa: CASSVTGSSYEQYF
cdr3_nt: TGTGCCAGCAGCGTGACAGGGAGCTCCTACGAGCAGTACTTC

v_call: TRBV6-5
clone_size: NA
d_call: NA
j_call: TRBJ1-1
cdr3_aa: CASSRRGLEAFF
cdr3_nt: TGTGCCAGCAGCCGGAGGGGCCTTGAAGCTTTCTTT

v_call: TRBV5-1
clone_size: NA
d_call: NA
j_call: TRBJ1-2
cdr3_aa: CASSLLSATNYGYTF
cdr3_nt: TGCGCCAGCAGCTTGCTGTCAGCGACTAACTATGGCTACACCTTC

v_call: TRBV11-3
clone_size: NA
d_call: NA
j_call: TRBJ2-3
cdr3_aa: CASSYSLTPGDTQYF
cdr3_nt: TGTGCCAGCAGCTATTCCTTGACCCCAGGAGATACGCAGTATTTT

v_call: TRBV15
clone_size: NA
d_call: NA
j_call: TRBJ1-5
cdr3_aa: CATSRDLGPDQPQHF
cdr3_nt: TGTGCCACCAGCAGAGATTTGGGCCCTGATCAGCCCCAGCATTTT

v_call: TRBV27
clone_size: NA
d_call: TRBD1
j_call: TRBJ1-5
cdr3_aa: CASKPGGSNQPQHF
cdr3_nt: TGTGCCAGCAAGCCAGGGGGTAGCAATCAGCCCCAGCATTTT

v_call: TRBV28
clone_size: NA
d_call: TRBD1
j_call: TRBJ1-1
cdr3_aa: CASSSGQGDTEAFF
cdr3_nt: TGTGCCAGCAGTTCTGGACAGGGGGACACTGAAGCTTTCTTT

v_call: TRBV14
clone_size: NA
d_call: NA
j_call: TRBJ2-7
cdr3_aa: CASSQGPQREQYF
cdr3_nt: TGTGCCAGCAGCCAAGGGCCCCAAAGAGAGCAGTACTTC

v_call: TRBV5-1
clone_size: NA
d_call: TRBD1
j_call: TRBJ1-1
cdr3_aa: CASSRDSLNTEAFF
cdr3_nt: TGCGCCAGCAGCAGGGACAGCCTGAACACTGAAGCTTTCTTT

v_call: TRBV15
clone_size: NA
d_call: NA
j_call: TRBJ1-1
cdr3_aa: CATSRDRQVEAFF
cdr3_nt: TGTGCCACCAGCAGAGATAGACAGGTTGAAGCTTTCTTT

v_call: TRBV2
clone_size: NA
d_call: TRBD2
j_call: TRBJ2-5
cdr3_aa: CASSSGTSGFQETQYF
cdr3_nt: TGTGCCAGCAGCTCCGGGACTAGCGGGTTCCAAGAGACCCAGTACTTC

v_call: TRBV11-1
clone_size: NA
d_call: NA
j_call: TRBJ1-3
cdr3_aa: CASSLARSGLNTIYF
cdr3_nt: TGTGCCAGCAGCTTAGCGCGGAGCGGGTTAAACACCATATATTTT

v_call: TRBV7-2
clone_size: once
d_call: NA
j_call: TRBJ2-2
cdr3_aa: CASSPGRAGELFF
cdr3_nt: TGTGCCAGCAGCCCAGGGCGCGCCGGGGAGCTGTTTTTT